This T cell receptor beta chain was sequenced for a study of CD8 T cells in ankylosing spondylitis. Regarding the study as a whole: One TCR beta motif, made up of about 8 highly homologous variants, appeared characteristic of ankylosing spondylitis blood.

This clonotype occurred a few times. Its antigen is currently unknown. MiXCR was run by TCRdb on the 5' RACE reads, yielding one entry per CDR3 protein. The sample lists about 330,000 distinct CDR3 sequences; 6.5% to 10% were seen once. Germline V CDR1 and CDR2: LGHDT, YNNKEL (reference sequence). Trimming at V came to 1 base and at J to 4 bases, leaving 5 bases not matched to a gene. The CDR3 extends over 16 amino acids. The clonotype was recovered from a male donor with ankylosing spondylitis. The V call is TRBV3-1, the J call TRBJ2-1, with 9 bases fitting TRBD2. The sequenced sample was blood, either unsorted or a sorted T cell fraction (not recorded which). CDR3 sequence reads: CASSQAATSGYNEQFF. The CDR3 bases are TGTGCCAGCAGCCAAGCGGCGACTAGCGGTTACAATGAGCAGTTCTTC.